The 24 T cell receptor beta chains below all came from one sample that was sequenced in a study of cytomegalovirus exposure and HLA in healthy donors. The PCR made use of 60 Vbeta and 13 Jbeta primers. Libraries were prepared by immunoSEQ multiplex PCR; TCRdb keeps only in-frame clonotypes and omits some of them. The table has approximately 90,000 clones, 60% to 85% seen once. Source material: PBMCs. These receptor sequences come from a boy younger than 18 in good health and CMV-seronegative.

V usage is TRBV4-1 and J usage is TRBJ2-5; D is possibly TRBD2 (5 bases). Germline V gives CDR1 MGHRA, CDR2 YSYEKL. V was pared by 2 bases and J by 5 bases, with 12 bases between. The CDR3 has 14 amino acids. CDR3 bases: TGCGCCAGCAGCCAATCTCGGGGTTGGGAGACCCAGTACTTC. Protein product: CASSQSRGWETQYF.

The CDR3 reads CASSLNWNEQFF. The CDR3 DNA sequence: TGTGCCAGCAGCTTGAACTGGAATGAGCAGTTCTTC. The genes are TRBV5-8 and TRBJ2-1; D ambiguous. CDR3 length: 12 amino acids. Germline V gene sequence: CDR1 SGHTS, CDR2 YDEGEE. The germline V and J ends were trimmed by 1 base and 7 bases, with 6 bases remaining between them.

The sample holds a few counts of this clone. The chain combines TRBV28 with TRBJ1-2; 9 bases are a match to TRBD1. Germline values: CDR1 MDHEN, CDR2 SYDVKM. After removal of 5 bases from V and 6 bases from J, the junction contained 22 bases not matched to a gene. The CDR3 runs to 19 residues. In nucleotides, the CDR3 is TGTGCCAGCAGTCGTTCGGCGGGTCTTGGGACAGGGAATTGGCATGGCTACACCTTC. It codes for CASSRSAGLGTGNWHGYTF.

This clone occurred once. The rearrangement joins TRBV30 to TRBJ2-3; D remains unclear. CDR1 and CDR2 from the germline V gene are GTSNPN and SVGIG (reference sequence). V was trimmed by 0 bases and J by 5 bases, leaving 6 bases between them. The length of the CDR3 is 12 residues. The CDR3: CAWSVGQDTQYF. In DNA, the CDR3 is TGTGCCTGGAGTGTGGGCCAAGATACGCAGTATTTT.

The V gene is TRBV10-3, the J gene TRBJ2-7; D is ambiguous. Germline CDR1 reads ENHRY; CDR2 reads SYGVKD. CDR3 length: 15 residues. V was pared by 2 bases and J by 4 bases, with 15 bases between. DNA of the CDR3: TGTGCCATCAGTGAGGATACCCGGCGGAATTACGAGCAGTACTTC. Residues: CAISEDTRRNYEQYF.

The chain employs TRBV4-1 and TRBJ1-1; D is unresolved. The CDR3 has 14 amino acids. V lost 4 bases and J lost 2, with 11 bases in between. Germline CDR1 and CDR2: MGHRA and YSYEKL. DNA for the CDR3: TGCGCCAGCAGCCTAGGTACAGTTAACACTGAAGCTTTCTTT. This gives the protein CASSLGTVNTEAFF.

This chain connects TRBV7-2 to TRBJ2-1; tentative D call: TRBD2 (7 bases). Germline values: CDR1 SGHTA, CDR2 FQGNSA. The CDR3 has 15 residues. Trimming took 0 bases from V and 10 from J, leaving 16 bases between them. The CDR3, as DNA: TGTGCCAGCAGCTTAGCGGGGGGGCTAGCCGGAGAGCAGTTCTTC. Encoded protein: CASSLAGGLAGEQFF.

The chain joins TRBV13 to TRBJ1-2; 7 nucleotides align to TRBD1. J lost 6 bases, V lost 5 bases, and 15 bases had no gene match. Germline V lookup: CDR1 PRHDT, CDR2 FYEKMQ (reference sequence). CDR3 size: 16 residues. The CDR3 spells CASSQLLRQGVDGYTF. CDR3 nucleotide sequence: TGTGCCAGCAGCCAACTACTCCGACAGGGCGTGGATGGCTACACCTTC.

This clone was counted only a few times. Distinct nucleotide sequences in the sample also encode this CDR3. This chain joins TRBV7-2 and TRBJ1-5; D not resolved. Germline V gene data show CDR1 as SGHTA and CDR2 as FQGNSA. With 3 bases removed from V and 2 bases from J, the gap between germline ends came to 5 bases. This CDR3 contains 13 residues. The CDR3 spells CASSLRGNQPQHF. For the CDR3, the DNA is TGTGCCAGCAGCTTGAGGGGCAATCAGCCCCAGCATTTT.

The gene calls are TRBV14 and TRBJ1-1, with 8 bases lining up with TRBD1. This CDR3 spans 15 amino acids. Germline assignment: CDR1 SGHDN and CDR2 FVKESK. The V segment lost 5 bases and the J segment 0 bases; nucleotides outside the gene matches: 5. As DNA, the CDR3 is TGTGCCAGCAGCACCCAGACAGGGGTGAACACTGAAGCTTTCTTT. This encodes CASSTQTGVNTEAFF.

V usage is TRBV7-2 and J usage is TRBJ2-3; 8 positions agree with TRBD2. This CDR3 contains 15 residues. V lost 6 bases and J lost 6; bases outside the gene matches: 11. Germline assignment: CDR1 SGHTA and CDR2 FQGNSA. This CDR3 reads CASRAGAGGIDTQYF. The DNA of the CDR3 is TGTGCCAGCAGGGCCGGGGCGGGAGGCATCGATACGCAGTATTTT. The whole variable domain, filled in from reference TRBV7-2 and TRBJ2-3, reads GAGVSQSPSNKVTEKGKDVELRCDPISGHTALYWYRQSLGQGLEFLIYFQGNSAPDKSGLPSDRFSAERTGGSVSTLTIQRTQQEDSAVYLCASRAGAGGIDTQYFGPGTRLTVL.

This clone appeared a single time. This rearrangement joins TRBV5-1 to TRBJ2-7; the D is unclear. Trimming removed 4 bases from V and 4 bases from J, with 12 bases in between. This CDR3 has 13 amino acids. The germline gives CDR1 SGHRS, CDR2 YFSETQ. CDR3 coding DNA: TGCGCCAGCAGCCCCACCTCGGGTTACGAGCAGTACTTC. This codes for CASSPTSGYEQYF. The entire variable domain, with the rest obtained from reference TRBV5-1 and TRBJ2-7, is as follows: KAGVTQTPRYLIKTRGQQVTLSCSPISGHRSVSWYQQTPGQGLQFLFEYFSETQRNKGNFPGRFSGRQFSNSRSEMNVSTLELGDSALYLCASSPTSGYEQYFGPGTRLTVT.

This chain joins TRBV7-7 and TRBJ2-5; TRBD1 matches 9 bases. Germline CDR1 is SSHAT and CDR2 is FNYEAQ (reference sequence). The V and J ends lost 5 bases and 3 bases, in that order; junction bases with no gene match: 4. The CDR3 length is 14 residues. DNA of the CDR3: TGTGCCAGCAGCGCTCGGACAGGGGAAGAGACCCAGTACTTC. Encoded protein: CASSARTGEETQYF.

In the case of this clone: At one boundary the junction diverges from the germline segment, which might be a read error. The rearrangement links TRBV7-7 to TRBJ2-2, with 7 bases identical to TRBD1. The CDR3 totals 14 residues. CDR1 and CDR2 from the germline V gene are SSHAT and FNYEAQ (reference sequence). The CDR3 is CASSWTGNTGELFF. CDR3 sequence (DNA): TGTGCTAGCAGCTGGACAGGGAACACCGGGGAGCTGTTTTTT. Full variable domain (rest looked up from reference TRBV7-7 and TRBJ2-2): GAGVSQSPRYKVTKRGQDVTLRCDPISSHATLYWYQQALGQGPEFLTYFNYEAQPDKSGLPSDRFSAERPEGSISTLTIQRTEQRDSAMYRCASSWTGNTGELFFGEGSRLTVL.

The V and J genes are TRBV29-1 and TRBJ1-2, with D possibly matching TRBD1 (5 bases). Germline CDR1 is SQVTM and CDR2 is ANQGSEA. CDR3 length: 11 amino acids. V lost 3 bases and J lost 6, with 8 bases in between. The CDR3 is CSVEVRDGYTF. The DNA for the CDR3 is TGCAGCGTTGAGGTCAGGGATGGCTACACCTTC.

This rearrangement joins TRBV4-3 to TRBJ1-2, with TRBD1 matching 8 bases. The CDR3 spans 16 residues. The trim removed 0 bases at V and 8 bases at J, leaving 11 bases unmatched. Per germline, CDR1 LGHNA and CDR2 YSLEER. The CDR3 is CASSQERTGRLGGYTF. The CDR3 DNA is TGCGCCAGCAGCCAAGAACGGACAGGGAGATTGGGCGGCTACACCTTC.

The chain couples TRBV4-3 to TRBJ2-5, with 9 bases that match TRBD2. The junction had 11 bases not matched to a gene; V was cut back by 0 bases and J by 6 bases. CDR3 length equals 17 residues. From germline, CDR1 is LGHNA and CDR2 YSLEER. The CDR3 here is CASSQDSAGSGGKTQYF. The DNA for the CDR3 is TGCGCCAGCAGCCAAGATAGCGCGGGTAGCGGGGGAAAGACCCAGTACTTC.

This clone has just one count. The V gene is TRBV29-1, the J gene TRBJ2-7; 7 bases align to TRBD2. CDR3 length equals 12 residues. CDR1 and CDR2 from the germline V gene are SQVTM and ANQGSEA. Trimming at V came to 5 bases and at J to 2 bases, leaving 3 bases not matched to a gene. CDR3 sequence reads: CSVKRGPYEQYF. The CDR3 bases are TGCAGCGTTAAGCGGGGCCCCTACGAGCAGTACTTC.

Notes on this clone: A read error may produce the germline difference seen at one junction end. The chain uses TRBV18 and TRBJ2-3; a possible D gene is TRBD2 (5 bases). Germline loops: CDR1 KGHSH, CDR2 LQKENI. CDR3 length: 16 amino acids. The CDR3 nucleotides read TGTGCCAGCTCACCTAGGTTGGGCGGAGGCACGGATACGCAGTATTTT. This gives the protein CASSPRLGGGTDTQYF. Full variable domain (outside the CDR3, taken from reference TRBV18 and TRBJ2-3): NAGVMQNPRHLVRRRGQEARLRCSPMKGHSHVYWYRQLPEEGLKFMVYLQKENIIDESGMPKERFSAEFPKEGPSILRIQQVVRGDSAAYFCASSPRLGGGTDTQYFGPGTRLTVL.

The V and J genes are TRBV19 and TRBJ2-1; a possible D gene is TRBD1 (5 bases). Germline CDR1 and CDR2: LNHDA and SQIVND (reference sequence). CDR3 length equals 14 residues. V dropped 4 bases and J dropped 0 bases, with 7 bases sitting between them. The CDR3 DNA sequence: TGTGCCAGTAGTAGGGGCGGCTCCTACAATGAGCAGTTCTTC. Translation: CASSRGGSYNEQFF.

This clone has just a few counts. The V and J genes are TRBV6-4 and TRBJ2-1; no definite D call. CDR1 and CDR2 from the germline V gene are MRHNA and SNTAGT. V was clipped by 6 bases and J by 3 bases, with 12 bases between them. The CDR3 has 14 amino acids. CDR3 bases: TGTGCCAGCAGCCCAGAGCGCTACTACAATGAGCAGTTCTTC. Protein: CASSPERYYNEQFF.

V usage is TRBV21-1 and J usage is TRBJ2-7; the table's D gene call, TRBD1, was not cross checked with the DNA. TRBV21-1 is a documented pseudogene. This CDR3 comprises 15 residues. The CDR3 bases are TGTGCCAGCAGCACCCGACAGGGGCCCCTTTACGAGCAGTACTTC. It encodes CASSTRQGPLYEQYF.

The V gene is TRBV9, the J gene TRBJ1-4, with 7 bases matching TRBD1. This CDR3 is 15 amino acids long. V was clipped by 0 bases and J by 8 bases; unmatched bases: 7. Germline V gene lookup returns CDR1 SGDLS and CDR2 YYNGEE. CDR3 in amino acids: CASSVGQGIREKLFF. In DNA, the CDR3 is TGTGCCAGCAGCGTAGGACAGGGAATTCGGGAAAAACTGTTTTTT.

This clone has more than one count but fewer than ten. The chain has TRBV27 and TRBJ2-4, with 9 bases aligning to TRBD2. Germline CDR1 reads MNHEY; CDR2 reads SMNVEV (reference sequence). Trimming at V came to 1 base and at J to 0 bases, leaving 10 bases not matched to a gene. The CDR3 loop spans 19 amino acids. This chain's CDR3 is CASSLYGRREGGAKNIQYF. In nucleotides, the CDR3 is TGTGCCAGCAGTTTATACGGACGGCGGGAGGGGGGAGCCAAAAACATTCAGTACTTC.